This T cell receptor beta chain was profiled in a study of shared clonotypes between healthy human individuals. Study as a whole: The cohort comprised a couple of women and a few men. Their ages spanned 18 to 49 years. CD4 naive and memory got three plates each, CD8 naive two, CD8 memory one.

The CDR3 runs 14 residues. The V gene lost 5 bases and the J gene lost 5 bases, with 16 bases spanning the gap. Germline V lookup: CDR1 LNHDA, CDR2 SQIVND (reference sequence). Broader study findings: Among donors, sharing of clonotypes was expected to be affected by sequencing depth.

All the donors were Caucasian adults who lived in Nashville, Tennessee. Measured with immunoSEQ multiplex PCR; TCRdb has only the in-frame clones, and not every one. Of 2 million to 2.5 million clones detected, more than 80% appear once; the ten largest clones hold 0.35% to 0.5%. On this clone: Its antigen is unidentified.

The chain couples TRBV19 to TRBJ2-7; the D is unclear. This TCR was recovered from a man between 18 and 35 years old in good health. Some clones in this sample may be carry-over from other donors' samples. Sequencing used naive CD4+ T cells from PBMCs. Documented subset: CD45RA+ positively selected. CDR3 nucleotide sequence: TGTGCCAGTAGTCTTGATAGAAGATTCAACGAGCAGTACTTC. Translating it yields CASSLDRRFNEQYF.